This TCR beta chain was obtained from a study of T cell responses to AZD1222 COVID-19 vaccine. TCRdb's table, derived via immunoSEQ multiplex PCR, lists solely in-frame clones and lacks some. Among 250,000 to 300,000 clones listed, 94% were seen once. The specimen comprised peripheral blood, sampled 28 days after the second AZD1222 dose. This sequence was found in an adult who received the AZD1222 COVID-19 vaccine.

The CDR3: CATSREASFYEQYF. The CDR3 bases are TGTGCCACCAGCAGAGAAGCCAGCTTTTACGAGCAGTACTTC. This chain uses TRBV15 with TRBJ2-7, with D hard to call. Per germline, CDR1 LNHNV and CDR2 YYDKDF (reference sequence). The CDR3 consists of 14 residues. V was pared by 0 bases and J by 4 bases, with 10 bases between.